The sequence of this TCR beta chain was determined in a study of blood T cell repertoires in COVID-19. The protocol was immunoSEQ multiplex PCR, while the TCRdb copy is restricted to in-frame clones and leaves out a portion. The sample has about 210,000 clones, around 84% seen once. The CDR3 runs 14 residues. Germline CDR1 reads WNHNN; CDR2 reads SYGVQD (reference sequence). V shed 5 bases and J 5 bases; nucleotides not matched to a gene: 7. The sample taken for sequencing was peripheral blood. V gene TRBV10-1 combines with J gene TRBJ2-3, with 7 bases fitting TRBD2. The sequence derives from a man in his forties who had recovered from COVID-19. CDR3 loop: CASSPPGEGDTQYF. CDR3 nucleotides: TGCGCCAGCAGTCCCCCCGGGGAGGGAGATACGCAGTATTTT.